This record concerns one TCR beta chain sequence. Unmatched junction bases numbered 7, after V lost 6 bases and J lost 4 bases. Looked up from germline, CDR1 is SNHLY and CDR2 is FYNNEI. The length of the CDR3 is 15 residues. Measured with immunoSEQ multiplex PCR; TCRdb has only the in-frame clones, and not every one. The sample has 150,000 or so clones. The source of the sample is a study of T cell responses to AZD1222 COVID-19 vaccine. The TCR comes from an adult in good health. This chain links TRBV2 with TRBJ2-5; TRBD2 agrees at 11 bases. Sequenced material: peripheral blood. CDR3 DNA: TGTGCCAGCAGGCTTAGCGGGGGGGCCGGAGAGACCCAGTACTTC. Translated: CASRLSGGAGETQYF.